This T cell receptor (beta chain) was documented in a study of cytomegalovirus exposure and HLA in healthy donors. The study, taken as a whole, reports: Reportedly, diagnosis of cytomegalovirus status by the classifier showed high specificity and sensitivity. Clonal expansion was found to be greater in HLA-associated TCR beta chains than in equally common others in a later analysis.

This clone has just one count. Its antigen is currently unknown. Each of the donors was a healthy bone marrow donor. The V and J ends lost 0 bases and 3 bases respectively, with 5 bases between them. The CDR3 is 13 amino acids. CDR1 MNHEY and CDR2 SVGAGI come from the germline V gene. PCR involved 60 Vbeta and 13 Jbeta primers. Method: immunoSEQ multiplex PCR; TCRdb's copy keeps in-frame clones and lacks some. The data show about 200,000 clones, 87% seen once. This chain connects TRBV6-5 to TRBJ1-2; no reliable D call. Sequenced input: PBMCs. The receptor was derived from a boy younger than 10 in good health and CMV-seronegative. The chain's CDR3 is CASSYSTDYGYTF. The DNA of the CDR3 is TGTGCCAGCAGTTACTCGACTGACTATGGCTACACCTTC.